Following are 19 T cell receptor beta chains from one sample sequenced in a study of T cell changes during pregnancy in multiple sclerosis (dated by TCRdb to about 2019). The library was generated by the immunoSEQ multiplex PCR assay. The table comes from immuneACCESS by way of TCRdb, which keeps in-frame sequences with V and J called. Part of the clones is missing from these tables; in studies checked, under half for an unresolved V gene and the rest for unknown reasons. Here the sample has roughly 88,000 clones; roughly 90% occur a single time. Of the sample, 1.5% falls within the top ten clones. The specimen comprised peripheral blood, sampled in the first trimester of pregnancy. The receptors originated from a female donor with multiple sclerosis, enrolled in a pregnancy study.

The chain couples TRBV5-4 to TRBJ2-3; D is uncertain. Germline values: CDR1 SGHNT, CDR2 YYREEE (reference sequence). The ends were cut back, 0 bases at V and 2 bases at J, with 10 bases in the middle. The CDR3 loop spans 15 amino acids. CDR3 bases: TGTGCCAGCAGCTTGGAACAGAAAGACACAGATACGCAGTATTTT. Protein product: CASSLEQKDTDTQYF.

The count of this clone is one. DNA for the CDR3: TGTGCCAGCAGCTTAGGCCCCAGTTACGAGCAGTACTTC. Protein product: CASSLGPSYEQYF. The chain is built from TRBV11-2 and TRBJ2-7, with D unresolved. This CDR3 spans 13 amino acids. Germline values: CDR1 SGHAT, CDR2 FQNNGV. V lost 1 base to trimming and J lost 4 bases, with 8 bases between them.

The chain recombines TRBV6-5 with TRBJ2-5, with D possibly TRBD2 on 5 matching bases. V was cut by 3 bases and J by 7 bases, with 9 bases left in between. Germline lookup yields CDR1 MNHEY and CDR2 SVGAGI. This CDR3 is built from 12 residues. The CDR3 DNA is TGTGCCAGCAGTTATAGCGCCGGGACCCAGTACTTC. Translated, it gives CASSYSAGTQYF.

The chain uses TRBV9 and TRBJ2-1, with a possible D match to TRBD2 (5 bases). Deletions cut 0 bases from V and 1 base from J, with 8 bases between. Germline V gives CDR1 SGDLS, CDR2 YYNGEE. The CDR3 runs 15 residues. CDR3 DNA: TGTGCCAGCAGCGTAGGCGGGCCATCCTACAATGAGCAGTTCTTC. Its protein product is CASSVGGPSYNEQFF.

The genes are TRBV6-1 and TRBJ2-7; D is perhaps TRBD2 (6 bases). Germline loops: CDR1 MNHNS, CDR2 SASEGT. This CDR3 comprises 15 residues. Trimming removed 0 bases from V and 7 bases from J, with 16 bases in between. The CDR3 spells CASSEANSGGREQYF. The CDR3 DNA is TGTGCCAGCAGTGAAGCGAATAGCGGAGGTCGGGAGCAGTACTTC.

This chain links TRBV11-3 with TRBJ2-2; 9 bases are a match to TRBD2. The CDR3 length is 15 residues. The germline V gene encodes CDR1 SGHNT and CDR2 YENEEA. V gave up 3 bases and J gave up 4 bases; unmatched junction bases: 3. In DNA, the CDR3 is TGTGCCAGCAGCTTGCTAGCGGGATCCACCGGGGAGCTGTTTTTT. Its protein is CASSLLAGSTGELFF. The complete variable domain, with remaining parts taken from reference TRBV11-3 and TRBJ2-2, reads EAGVVQSPRYKIIEKKQPVAFWCNPISGHNTLYWYLQNLGQGPELLIRYENEEAVDDSQLPKDRFSAERLKGVDSTLKIQPAELGDSAVYLCASSLLAGSTGELFFGEGSRLTVL.

This chain links TRBV27 with TRBJ1-4; no definite D call. Trimming took off 5 bases at V and 0 bases at J, with 16 bases between the two ends. Germline loops: CDR1 MNHEY, CDR2 SMNVEV (reference sequence). CDR3 length: 17 residues. Here the CDR3 DNA reads TGTGCCAGCAGTCCATACCCTCTGAGGGCAACTAATGAAAAACTGTTTTTT. Protein sequence: CASSPYPLRATNEKLFF.

This sequence joins TRBV6-1 and TRBJ2-5; the D gene is possibly TRBD1 (6 bases). This CDR3 is 15 amino acids long. Trimming cost V 4 bases and J 5 bases, with 17 bases left between them. The V gene's germline CDR1 is MNHNS and CDR2 SASEGT. In nucleotides, the CDR3 is TGTGCCAGCAGTGTCAACAGGGCCCCCGGGGAGACCCAGTACTTC. Amino acid sequence: CASSVNRAPGETQYF.

This chain joins TRBV7-8 and TRBJ2-3; D remains ambiguous. The CDR3 length is 13 residues. Germline V gives CDR1 SGHVS, CDR2 FQNEAQ. Trimming removed 4 bases at V and 6 bases at J, with 11 bases between. CDR3 DNA sequence: TGTGCCAGCAGCTCCCGCGCCATGGATACGCAGTATTTT. Encoded protein: CASSSRAMDTQYF.

This rearrangement joins TRBV27 to TRBJ1-3, with TRBD1 identical over 9 bases. V shed 4 bases, J shed 6 bases, and the junction held 10 bases outside the gene matches. Germline V gene data show CDR1 as MNHEY and CDR2 as SMNVEV (reference sequence). This CDR3 is 16 amino acids long. CDR3 in DNA: TGTGCCAGCAGTTATAGGCGGGACAGGGATGAAAACACCATATATTTT. Translating it yields CASSYRRDRDENTIYF.

The V gene is TRBV7-2, the J gene TRBJ2-7, with D unresolved. This CDR3 region has 15 residues. V lost 3 bases to trimming and J lost 2 bases, with 14 bases between them. Looked up from germline, CDR1 is SGHTA and CDR2 is FQGNSA. The DNA for the CDR3 is TGTGCCAGCAGCTTCCGGTACTGGTCCGCCTACGAGCAGTACTTC. Translation gives CASSFRYWSAYEQYF.

This clone is a singleton in its sample. The chain joins TRBV6-1 to TRBJ1-5, with 9 bases matching TRBD1. This CDR3 comprises 15 residues. CDR1 and CDR2 from the germline V gene are MNHNS and SASEGT. V trimming: 0 bases; J trimming: 5 bases; junction bases outside the gene matches: 2. CDR3 in DNA: TGTGCCAGCAGTGAAGCGACAGGGGGTTATCAGCCCCAGCATTTT. It encodes CASSEATGGYQPQHF.

The chain carries TRBV5-1 and TRBJ1-1; D is unclear. Trimming pared 6 bases from V and 5 bases from J, leaving 11 bases between. The CDR3 is made up of 12 amino acids. Germline-derived CDR1 and CDR2 are SGHRS and YFSETQ. This chain's CDR3 is CASTRDRTEAFF. DNA of the CDR3: TGCGCCAGCACCCGGGATAGGACTGAAGCTTTCTTT.

The gene calls are TRBV7-3 and TRBJ2-7; D might be TRBD2 (5 bases). Trimming shortened V by 5 bases and J by 5 bases, and 16 bases separated the two germline ends. The germline gives CDR1 SGHTA, CDR2 FQGTGA. The CDR3 extends over 14 amino acids. CDR3 protein: CASSVGVGADEQYF. The CDR3 DNA reads TGTGCCAGCAGCGTTGGAGTAGGAGCGGACGAGCAGTACTTC.

The chain uses TRBV28 and TRBJ1-1, with D unresolved. The germline V and J ends were trimmed by 10 bases and 0 bases, with 12 bases remaining between them. This CDR3 has 13 residues. CDR1 MDHEN and CDR2 SYDVKM come from the germline V gene. This CDR3 is CATRREVNTEAFF. The CDR3 DNA sequence: TGTGCCACCCGGCGGGAGGTGAACACTGAAGCTTTCTTT.

This sequence joins TRBV10-2 and TRBJ2-7, with 11 bases aligning to TRBD1. V lost 7 bases to trimming and J lost 7 bases; unmatched junction nucleotides: 9. The CDR3 covers 14 residues. CDR1 WSHSY and CDR2 SAAADI come from the germline V gene. The CDR3 DNA sequence: TGCGCCAGCATGATTGGGACAGGGGGAGTAGAGCAGTACTTC. This gives the protein CASMIGTGGVEQYF.

This chain links TRBV11-2 with TRBJ1-3; tentatively, D is TRBD1 (5 bases). This CDR3 comprises 16 residues. Deletions cut 8 bases from V and 0 bases from J, with 17 bases between. The germline CDR1 and CDR2 sequences are SGHAT and FQNNGV. CDR3 nucleotide sequence: TGTGCCAGCCGGGAGGTCCGGGGGGGCTCTGGAAACACCATATATTTT. It yields the protein CASREVRGGSGNTIYF.

V usage is TRBV27 and J usage is TRBJ2-2; TRBD1 might be the D (6 bases). V gave up 0 bases and J gave up 4 bases, with 9 bases separating them. CDR3 length equals 15 residues. The germline V gene has CDR1 MNHEY and CDR2 SMNVEV (reference sequence). CDR3 sequence reads: CASSLSRRGTGELFF. The CDR3 nucleotides read TGTGCCAGCAGTTTATCGCGCAGGGGCACCGGGGAGCTGTTTTTT.

CDR3 DNA: TGTGCCAGCAGCTTAGGCAGGGAGGTAACCTACGAGCAGTACTTC. Residues: CASSLGREVTYEQYF. This rearrangement joins TRBV7-9 to TRBJ2-7; the D gene is possibly TRBD2 (6 bases). The CDR3 runs 15 residues. Trimming took off 1 base at V and 2 bases at J, with 12 bases between the two ends. Looked up from germline, CDR1 is SEHNR and CDR2 is FQNEAQ (reference sequence).